Following are 10 T cell receptor beta chains from one sample sequenced in a study of CD8+ T cells in alopecia areata. Treatment specified: oral pan-JAK inhibitor, 5-10 mg twice daily. Reverse transcribed after extraction, RNA yielded cDNA as the sequencing template. Sequencing was performed with immunoSEQ multiplex PCR; in TCRdb, only in-frame clones are kept and a portion is missing. The table lists about 76,000 clones, roughly 70% of them singletons, with 23% in the top ten. This specimen was CD8+ T cells sorted from blood, taken at week 24, from a patient treated with tofacitinib. These TCRs come from a human donor with alopecia areata.

This chain connects TRBV15 to TRBJ2-3; D might be TRBD2 (6 bases). V was pared by 4 bases and J by 1 base, with 15 bases between. Germline loops: CDR1 LNHNV, CDR2 YYDKDF (reference sequence). This CDR3 contains 16 residues. The CDR3 nucleotides read TGTGCCACCAGCAAACGCGGGGCCACAGGCACAGATACGCAGTATTTT. Protein: CATSKRGATGTDTQYF.

This clone was seen a handful of times. J is TRBJ1-2 and V is TRBV27; D is unresolved. The V and J ends lost 8 bases and 4 bases respectively, with 11 bases between them. Germline values: CDR1 MNHEY, CDR2 SMNVEV (reference sequence). The CDR3 length is 12 residues. The CDR3 is CASRGRPYGYTF. The CDR3 DNA is TGTGCCAGCCGCGGCAGACCCTATGGCTACACCTTC.

A single count supports this clone. V and J are TRBV5-1 and TRBJ2-1; 7 bases line up with TRBD2. The V segment lost 5 bases and the J segment 8 bases; nucleotides outside the gene matches: 7. Germline V gene sequence: CDR1 SGHRS, CDR2 YFSETQ. This CDR3 has 13 residues. The CDR3: CASSLLGLDEQFF. The CDR3 DNA reads TGCGCCAGCAGTCTTCTAGGACTAGATGAGCAGTTCTTC.

This clone was found a few times. The chain links TRBV7-2 to TRBJ1-5; D gene ambiguous. With 2 bases removed from V and 7 bases from J, the gap between germline ends came to 9 bases. CDR1 is SGHTA, CDR2 FQGNSA, per germline. This CDR3 contains 13 residues. In DNA form, the CDR3 reads TGTGCCAGCAGCTTACCCACGGGGCAGCCCCAGCATTTT. It is translated as CASSLPTGQPQHF. Full variable domain (rest looked up from reference TRBV7-2 and TRBJ1-5): GAGVSQSPSNKVTEKGKDVELRCDPISGHTALYWYRQSLGQGLEFLIYFQGNSAPDKSGLPSDRFSAERTGGSVSTLTIQRTQQEDSAVYLCASSLPTGQPQHFGDGTRLSIL.

CDR3 nucleotides: TGTGCCAGCAGTTTAGTATTAGGGAGCACAGATACGCAGTATTTT. This gives the protein CASSLVLGSTDTQYF. This chain links TRBV27 with TRBJ2-3; D gene ambiguous. Germline CDR1 is MNHEY and CDR2 is SMNVEV (reference sequence). The CDR3 runs 15 residues. V was trimmed by 2 bases and J by 0 bases, leaving 9 bases between them.

This clone turned up a few times. V is TRBV7-9 and J is TRBJ1-1, with D maybe TRBD1 (6 bases). CDR3 length: 12 residues. V was cut by 1 base and J by 9 bases, with 9 bases left in between. Germline V gene sequence: CDR1 SEHNR, CDR2 FQNEAQ (reference sequence). The DNA of the CDR3 is TGTGCCAGCAGCTTAGAGGGGGGCAAAGCTTTCTTT. Residues: CASSLEGGKAFF.

In this sample, this clone turned up a few times. V is TRBV4-1 and J is TRBJ1-4; possibly TRBD1 for D (5 bases). V shed 4 bases and J shed 5 bases, with 14 bases lying between them. Germline V gene sequence: CDR1 MGHRA, CDR2 YSYEKL. The CDR3 is 15 amino acids. The CDR3 DNA is TGCGCCAGCAGCCTTGTCGACAGCCAAAATGAAAAACTGTTTTTT. This translates into CASSLVDSQNEKLFF.

A few counts support this clone. The chain carries TRBV7-9 and TRBJ2-7, with a possible D match to TRBD2 (5 bases). CDR3 length: 15 residues. Looked up from germline, CDR1 is SEHNR and CDR2 is FQNEAQ (reference sequence). V was trimmed by 6 bases and J by 4 bases, leaving 19 bases between them. The CDR3 protein is CASSEFGGPDYEQYF. CDR3 in DNA: TGTGCCAGCAGTGAGTTTGGCGGGCCCGATTACGAGCAGTACTTC.

The chain carries TRBV9 and TRBJ2-1; tentative D call: TRBD2 (6 bases). V shed 7 bases and J shed 4 bases, with 15 bases lying between them. Germline lookup yields CDR1 SGDLS and CDR2 YYNGEE. The CDR3 is made up of 14 amino acids. The CDR3 reads CASSGGATYNEQFF. In DNA form, the CDR3 reads TGTGCCAGCTCAGGAGGGGCCACATACAATGAGCAGTTCTTC.

The chain recombines TRBV7-9 with TRBJ2-5; maybe TRBD1 (5 bases). V lost 5 bases to trimming and J lost 1 base, with 11 bases between them. Germline lookup yields CDR1 SEHNR and CDR2 FQNEAQ (reference sequence). The CDR3 runs to 14 residues. CDR3 protein: CASSPGHIQETQYF. The CDR3 bases are TGTGCCAGCAGCCCAGGGCACATCCAAGAGACCCAGTACTTC.